Listed below are T cell receptor beta chains from one sample, sequenced in a study of blood T cell repertoires in COVID-19. Clones were sequenced by immunoSEQ multiplex PCR, and TCRdb holds only the in-frame ones, with some missing. The sample carries 280,000 or so clones, around four fifths recorded once. The material sequenced was peripheral blood. The receptors here all came from a woman aged 45-65 years who had recovered from COVID-19. Both conserved end residues are part of each CDR3. D genes are given only for firm matches. Size values are once, few and many counts, or a class for expanded clones, and some rows have none.

J gene	V gene	clone size	D gene	CDR3 protein	CDR3 DNA
TRBJ1-2	TRBV5-4	NA	NA	CASSLVAGPYGYTF	TGTGCCAGCAGCTTGGTGGCAGGGCCCTATGGCTACACCTTC
TRBJ1-2	TRBV3-1/TRBV3-2	once	TRBD1	CASSLSDTGGWLAGYTF	TGTGCCAGCAGTCTCTCCGATACAGGGGGGTGGTTGGCTGGCTACACCTTC
TRBJ1-6	TRBV7-8	NA	NA	CASSLAPGGGSPLHF	TGTGCCAGCAGCTTAGCTCCGGGGGGTGGATCACCCCTCCACTTT
TRBJ1-1	TRBV19	NA	NA	CASAMTGSGTEAFF	TGTGCCAGTGCAATGACAGGCTCTGGCACTGAAGCTTTCTTT
TRBJ2-1	TRBV28	NA	TRBD1	CASSSPGQGVDSYNEQFF	TGTGCCAGCAGTTCTCCCGGACAGGGCGTCGACTCCTACAATGAGCAGTTCTTC
TRBJ1-2	TRBV11-2	NA	TRBD1	CASSQDRGGGYTF	TGTGCCAGCAGCCAAGACAGGGGCGGAGGCTACACCTTC
TRBJ1-6	TRBV18	NA	NA	CASSLLLMTDRNSPLHF	TGTGCCAGCTCATTACTCCTCATGACAGACAGAAATTCACCCCTCCACTTT
TRBJ2-3	TRBV3-1/TRBV3-2	NA	NA	CASSHLNPGQLYSTRTDTQYF	TGTGCCAGCAGCCACCTTAACCCGGGACAACTTTACTCAACCCGAACAGATACGCAGTATTTT
TRBJ1-2	TRBV5-4	NA	NA	CASSLAGFYGYTF	TGTGCCAGCAGCTTGGCCGGGTTCTATGGCTACACCTTC
TRBJ2-7	TRBV18	NA	TRBD1	CASSPGQGTHEQYF	TGTGCCAGCTCACCGGGACAGGGGACCCACGAGCAGTACTTC
TRBJ2-1	TRBV27	NA	NA	CASSKGVGGSFGYEQFF	TGTGCCAGCAGTAAAGGGGTCGGGGGATCTTTTGGTTATGAGCAGTTCTTC
TRBJ1-6	TRBV4-1	NA	TRBD1	CASSQDPQGQVTRPLHF	TGCGCCAGCAGCCAAGACCCCCAGGGACAGGTTACCAGACCCCTCCACTTT
TRBJ1-4	TRBV19	many	NA	CASSPGGRLANEKLFF	TGTGCCAGTAGCCCCGGGGGGCGACTTGCTAATGAAAAACTGTTTTTT
TRBJ1-1	TRBV4-3	NA	NA	CASSQEGGVKGTEAFF	TGCGCCAGCAGCCAAGAGGGAGGGGTAAAGGGCACTGAAGCTTTCTTT
TRBJ1-2	TRBV4-1	NA	NA	CASSQGGTRGNYGYTF	TGCGCCAGCAGCCAAGGGGGGACCAGGGGTAACTATGGCTACACCTTC
TRBJ2-1	TRBV7-2	NA	TRBD2	CASSLLAGFGDEQFF	TGTGCCAGCAGCTTACTAGCGGGATTCGGGGATGAGCAGTTCTTC
TRBJ2-1	TRBV19	NA	NA	CASSSTISSYNEQFF	TGTGCCAGTAGTAGCACTATCTCCTCCTACAATGAGCAGTTCTTC
TRBJ1-2	TRBV4-1	NA	NA	CASSQAQGFPGRYTF	TGCGCCAGCAGCCAGGCACAGGGATTCCCCGGGCGCTACACCTTC
TRBJ2-4	TRBV28	NA	NA	CASRPTVENIQYF	TGTGCCAGCAGACCCACAGTAGAAAACATTCAGTACTTC
TRBJ2-1	TRBV5-5	NA	NA	CASSFGGNEQFF	TGTGCCAGCAGCTTCGGGGGAAATGAGCAGTTCTTC
TRBJ1-2	TRBV6-1	NA	TRBD1	CASSEGQTSNYGYTF	TGTGCCAGCAGTGAGGGACAGACATCTAACTATGGCTACACCTTC
TRBJ2-7	TRBV7-2	NA	TRBD1	CASSLDRDTYEQYF	TGTGCCAGCAGCCTAGACAGGGACACCTACGAGCAGTACTTC
TRBJ1-1	TRBV27	once	TRBD1	CASSPRTGNTEAFF	TGTGCCAGCAGCCCCCGGACAGGGAACACTGAAGCTTTCTTT
TRBJ2-3	TRBV7-3	NA	NA	CASSLGQFTDTQYF	TGTGCCAGCAGCTTAGGGCAGTTCACAGATACGCAGTATTTT